These 12 T cell receptor beta chains were all obtained from the same sample, sequenced in a study of T-cell memory formation after mild COVID-19. A single record per CDR3 protein comes from TCRdb applying MiXCR to the 5' RACE reads. The data hold about 340,000 distinct CDR3 sequences, with over 10% observed a single time. The specimen sequenced was PBMCs or a T cell subset sorted from them (not recorded which). The receptors were sampled from a man aged 18 to 29 who had mild COVID-19 (a few samples of this study predate the infection). Cell type and time point are not known.

Of note for this clonotype: Since a much larger clone is just one base distant, this may be a read error. The chain combines TRBV7-8 with TRBJ2-1; D possibly matches TRBD1 or TRBD2 (5 bases each). With 5 bases removed from V and 8 bases from J, the gap between germline ends came to 10 bases. The CDR3 has 12 residues. Germline V lookup: CDR1 SGHVS, CDR2 FQNEAQ. CDR3 loop: CASSPGRDEQFF. The DNA for the CDR3 is TGTGCCAGCAGCCCGGGGCGGGATGAGCAGTTCTTC.

The chain uses TRBV7-9 and TRBJ2-7; the match to TRBD2 covers 7 bases. V trimming: 1 base; J trimming: 2 bases; junction bases outside the gene matches: 2. Germline lookup yields CDR1 SEHNR and CDR2 FQNEAQ (reference sequence). The CDR3 consists of 14 residues. This CDR3 is CASSLDGGTYEQYV. In DNA form, the CDR3 reads TGTGCCAGCAGCTTAGACGGGGGGACCTACGAGCAGTACGTC.

The chain joins TRBV20-1 to TRBJ1-1; D unclear. The germline V gene has CDR1 DFQATT and CDR2 SNEGSKA (reference sequence). The CDR3 is 15 residues long. Trimming pared 4 bases from V and 0 bases from J, leaving 15 bases between. CDR3 in DNA: TGCAGTGCTACTAGACGGGCATCCATGAACACTGAAGCTTTCTTT. It encodes CSATRRASMNTEAFF.

This clonotype was picked up many times. CDR3 region: CASSQRAAEGRNTEAFF. DNA of the CDR3: TGCGCCAGCAGCCAAAGGGCGGCGGAGGGGAGAAACACTGAAGCTTTCTTT. The V gene is TRBV4-3, the J gene TRBJ1-1; TRBD1 is a possible D gene (5 bases). This CDR3 spans 17 amino acids. The V end lost 2 bases, the J end lost 2 bases, and 18 bases lay between the germline ends. Germline CDR1 is LGHNA and CDR2 is YSLEER.

In this sample, this clonotype turned up a few times. The genes are TRBV5-1 and TRBJ2-1, with a tentative D call TRBD1 (7 bases). The length of the CDR3 is 15 residues. Trimming pared 5 bases from V and 4 bases from J, leaving 16 bases between. The germline V gene has CDR1 SGHRS and CDR2 YFSETQ. In nucleotides, the CDR3 is TGCGCCAGCAGTCAGGCGGGACAGCTATACAATGAGCAGTTCTTC. As protein: CASSQAGQLYNEQFF.

The chain recombines TRBV28 with TRBJ2-5; 8 bases are a match to TRBD2. The V segment lost 5 bases and the J segment 4 bases; nucleotides outside the gene matches: 12. The V gene's germline CDR1 is MDHEN and CDR2 SYDVKM. The CDR3 sequence is 16 residues long. The CDR3, as DNA: TGTGCCAGCAGTGGGGGTAAATCGGGAGGGAGAGAGACCCAGTACTTC. It specifies CASSGGKSGGRETQYF.

This chain uses TRBV29-1 with TRBJ2-3; unclear D gene. The germline CDR1 and CDR2 sequences are SQVTM and ANQGSEA. V lost 4 bases and J 0 bases, leaving 5 bases between the germline ends. The CDR3 is 12 amino acids. CDR3 nucleotide sequence: TGCAGCGTTGCCCAGAGCACAGATACGCAGTATTTT. Protein product: CSVAQSTDTQYF.

This chain links TRBV6-5 with TRBJ1-2; possibly TRBD1 for D (6 bases). Trimming left V 4 bases short and J 2 bases short, with 17 bases between. From germline, CDR1 is MNHEY and CDR2 SVGAGI. The CDR3 consists of 16 residues. The CDR3 DNA sequence: TGTGCCAGCAGTTTACAAAGGCCAGGGGCCAACTATGGCTACACCTTC. It translates to CASSLQRPGANYGYTF.

This clonotype was found a few times. This rearrangement joins TRBV27 to TRBJ2-7; a weak D match, TRBD1 (6 bases). The CDR3 has 13 amino acids. Per the germline V gene, CDR1 is MNHEY and CDR2 is SMNVEV (reference sequence). V lost 5 bases, J lost 7 bases, and 15 bases lay in between. CDR3 DNA sequence: TGTGCCAGCAGTGGGGGCCCAGGACGTGAGCAGTACTTC. Translating it yields CASSGGPGREQYF.

This sequence joins TRBV5-5 and TRBJ1-6, with D maybe TRBD1 (5 bases). Germline V gene lookup returns CDR1 SGHKS and CDR2 YYEKEE (reference sequence). The CDR3 sequence is 14 residues long. V was pared by 0 bases and J by 9 bases, with 10 bases between. The CDR3 loop reads CASSLAETGSPLHF. The CDR3 DNA reads TGTGCCAGCAGCTTGGCAGAAACAGGTTCACCCCTCCACTTT.

V and J are TRBV12-3 or TRBV12-4 and TRBJ1-1; TRBD1 is a possible D gene (6 bases). Trimming removed 8 bases from V and 6 bases from J, with 16 bases in between. The CDR3 runs 13 residues. The CDR3 sequence is CASLQWGAAEAFF. CDR3 in DNA: TGTGCCAGCCTCCAGTGGGGGGCGGCTGAAGCTTTCTTT.

This clonotype has just a few counts. V usage is TRBV6-5 and J usage is TRBJ2-2, with a weak D call TRBD1 (5 bases). In germline, CDR1 is MNHEY, CDR2 SVGAGI. V was clipped by 6 bases and J by 1 base, with 9 bases between them. The CDR3 consists of 14 residues. DNA for the CDR3: TGTGCCAGCAGACCCGACAGGAACACCGGGGAGCTGTTTTTT. It translates to CASRPDRNTGELFF.